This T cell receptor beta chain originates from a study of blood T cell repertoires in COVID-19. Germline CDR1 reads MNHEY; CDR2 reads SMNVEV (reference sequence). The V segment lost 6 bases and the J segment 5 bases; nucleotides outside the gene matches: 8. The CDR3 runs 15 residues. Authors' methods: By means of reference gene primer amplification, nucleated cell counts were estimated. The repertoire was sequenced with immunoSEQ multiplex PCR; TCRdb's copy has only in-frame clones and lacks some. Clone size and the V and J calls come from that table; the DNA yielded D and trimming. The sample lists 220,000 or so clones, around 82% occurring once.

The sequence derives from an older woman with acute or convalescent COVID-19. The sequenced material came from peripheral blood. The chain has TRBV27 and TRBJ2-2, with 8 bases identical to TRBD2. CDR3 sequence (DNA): TGTGCCAGCAGACGCGGGACTAGTAGTACCGGGGAGCTGTTTTTT. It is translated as CASRRGTSSTGELFF.